These 30 T cell receptor beta chains were sequenced from one sample in a study of cytomegalovirus exposure and HLA in healthy donors. The PCR employed 60 Vbeta primers together with 13 Jbeta primers. The data were produced by immunoSEQ multiplex PCR, yet TCRdb's version contains in-frame clones alone and is incomplete. The profile shows 200,000 to 250,000 clones, 80% to 90% of them singletons. Specimen: PBMCs. The receptors originated from a man under 40 in good health and CMV-seronegative.

This sequence joins TRBV6-6 and TRBJ1-5; D possibly corresponds to TRBD1 (6 bases). V lost 2 bases, J lost 3 bases, and 8 bases lay in between. There are 14 residues in the CDR3. Germline V CDR1 and CDR2: MNHNY, SVGAGI (reference sequence). CDR3 residues: CASSYGGYNQPQHF. The CDR3 nucleotides are TGTGCCAGCAGTTACGGGGGCTACAATCAGCCCCAGCATTTT.

The V and J genes are TRBV5-4 and TRBJ2-5; 9 nucleotides match TRBD1. The length of the CDR3 is 14 residues. Germline CDR1 and CDR2: SGHNT and YYREEE (reference sequence). J was trimmed by 5 bases and V by 6 bases; bases with no gene match: 8. The CDR3 loop reads CASTLGQGQETQYF. The CDR3 nucleotides are TGTGCCAGCACCTTAGGACAGGGGCAGGAGACCCAGTACTTC.

This chain joins TRBV7-9 and TRBJ1-4, with TRBD1 identical over 8 bases. Germline loops: CDR1 SEHNR, CDR2 FQNEAQ (reference sequence). The junction had 10 bases not matched to a gene; V was cut back by 5 bases and J by 5 bases. The CDR3 covers 16 residues. The CDR3 coding sequence is TGTGCCAGCAGCCCGAGGGCGGACAGGGAGAATGAAAAACTGTTTTTT. The encoded protein is CASSPRADRENEKLFF.

The V and J genes are TRBV2 and TRBJ1-4, with D maybe TRBD1 (5 bases). Germline CDR1 reads SNHLY; CDR2 reads FYNNEI. The CDR3 is 11 amino acids. Trimming cost V 6 bases and J 8 bases, with 7 bases left between them. For the CDR3, the DNA is TGTGCCAGCAGGGGGCGCGAAAAACTGTTTTTT. This translates into CASRGREKLFF. Full variable domain (rest looked up from reference TRBV2 and TRBJ1-4): EPEVTQTPSHQVTQMGQEVILRCVPISNHLYFYWYRQILGQKVEFLVSFYNNEISEKSEIFDDQFSVERPDGSNFTLKIRSTKLEDSAMYFCASRGREKLFFGSGTQLSVL.

The V gene is TRBV5-4, the J gene TRBJ1-1; D is uncertain. V lost 2 bases, J lost 7 bases, and 18 bases lay in between. The CDR3 sequence is 15 residues long. Looked up from germline, CDR1 is SGHNT and CDR2 is YYREEE (reference sequence). DNA for the CDR3: TGTGCCAGCAGCTTAAAAGCGGATATCCGCAATGAAGCTTTCTTT. This codes for CASSLKADIRNEAFF.

This clone was recorded a few times. At one of its ends the junction is not consistent with the germline gene, which may arise from a read error. The chain couples TRBV7-7 to TRBJ2-3; possible D gene TRBD2, 5 bases. The CDR3 length is 14 residues. The germline V gene encodes CDR1 SSHAT and CDR2 FNYEAQ (reference sequence). CDR3 amino acids: CASSTSERADTQYF. CDR3 DNA sequence: TGTGCTAGCAGCACGTCAGAGAGGGCAGATACGCAGTATTTT.

The chain links TRBV9 to TRBJ2-3; TRBD2 matches 9 bases. Trimming took 3 bases from V and 2 from J; bases not matched to a gene: 4. This CDR3 has 15 residues. Germline CDR1 and CDR2: SGDLS and YYNGEE. In DNA form, the CDR3 reads TGTGCCAGCAGCGCGACTAGCGGATTCACAGATACGCAGTATTTT. Protein sequence: CASSATSGFTDTQYF.

This sequence joins TRBV9 and TRBJ2-1, with D perhaps matching TRBD2 (7 bases). The germline gives CDR1 SGDLS, CDR2 YYNGEE. V lost 3 bases, J lost 7 bases, and 20 bases lay in between. The CDR3 length is 16 residues. CDR3 in DNA: TGTGCCAGCAGCGCTCGGGGGGCCTATGTCGAAAATGAGCAGTTCTTC. This codes for CASSARGAYVENEQFF.

This rearrangement joins TRBV6-1 to TRBJ1-2; tentative D call: TRBD1 (6 bases). Germline lookup yields CDR1 MNHNS and CDR2 SASEGT. The length of the CDR3 is 14 residues. V lost 3 bases and J 4 bases, leaving 12 bases between the germline ends. This CDR3 reads CASSDAAGAYGYTF. CDR3 DNA: TGTGCCAGCAGTGACGCGGCAGGGGCCTATGGCTACACCTTC.

There are a few counts of this clone. The chain is built from TRBV6-1 and TRBJ1-2; D might be TRBD1 (5 bases). The CDR3 has 13 residues. V was trimmed by 6 bases and J by 4 bases, leaving 12 bases between them. Germline assignment: CDR1 MNHNS and CDR2 SASEGT. CDR3 nucleotide sequence: TGTGCCAGCAGGGAGTCCGGGGGCTATGGCTACACCTTC. The encoded protein is CASRESGGYGYTF.

V is TRBV4-1 and J is TRBJ1-1; the D is unclear. Germline V CDR1 and CDR2: MGHRA, YSYEKL. The ends were cut back, 2 bases at V and 5 bases at J, with 15 bases in the middle. The CDR3 has 15 amino acids. CDR3 in amino acids: CASSQLDTRRTEAFF. CDR3 bases: TGCGCCAGCAGCCAATTGGATACTAGGAGGACTGAAGCTTTCTTT.

The chain uses TRBV7-9 and TRBJ2-7; 10 bases map to TRBD1. V lost 7 bases and J lost 4; bases outside the gene matches: 7. This CDR3 comprises 14 residues. Germline CDR1 and CDR2: SEHNR and FQNEAQ (reference sequence). This CDR3 reads CASTPRDRGYEQYF. The CDR3 region has the DNA TGTGCCAGCACCCCCCGGGACAGGGGTTACGAGCAGTACTTC.

A single count supports this clone. CDR3 sequence reads: CASRQEYSPLHF. DNA of the CDR3: TGTGCCAGCCGACAGGAGTATTCACCCCTCCACTTT. This sequence joins TRBV19 and TRBJ1-6, with a possible D match to TRBD1 (6 bases). There are 12 residues in the CDR3. The ends were cut back, 9 bases at V and 8 bases at J, with 11 bases in the middle. Germline V lookup: CDR1 LNHDA, CDR2 SQIVND (reference sequence).

The chain employs TRBV2 and TRBJ2-7, with D perhaps TRBD1 (6 bases). CDR1 is SNHLY and CDR2 is FYNNEI in the germline V gene. The CDR3 totals 15 residues. V lost 5 bases to trimming and J lost 3 bases, with 17 bases between them. CDR3 sequence reads: CASSLTGTLDYEQYF. The DNA of the CDR3 is TGTGCCAGCAGTCTTACAGGGACACTGGACTACGAGCAGTACTTC.

This chain uses TRBV6-5 with TRBJ2-2; weak D call: TRBD1 (5 bases). Germline assignment: CDR1 MNHEY and CDR2 SVGAGI. Deletions cut 6 bases from V and 2 bases from J, with 10 bases between. The length of the CDR3 is 14 residues. The CDR3: CASRRDSNTGELFF. Written as DNA, the CDR3 is TGTGCCAGCAGGCGCGACAGCAACACCGGGGAGCTGTTTTTT.

V gene TRBV7-9 combines with J gene TRBJ1-1; D not resolved. The V end lost 3 bases, the J end lost 3 bases, and 14 bases lay between the germline ends. Germline V lookup: CDR1 SEHNR, CDR2 FQNEAQ (reference sequence). The CDR3 has 15 residues. CDR3 in DNA: TGTGCCAGCAGCTTGGGAGCTGGTGAGTACACTGAAGCTTTCTTT. It encodes CASSLGAGEYTEAFF.

The V gene is TRBV7-9, the J gene TRBJ2-1; 7 nucleotides line up with TRBD2. Trimming took 3 bases from V and 0 from J; bases not matched to a gene: 5. CDR3 length: 16 amino acids. The germline V gene has CDR1 SEHNR and CDR2 FQNEAQ (reference sequence). The CDR3 loop is CASSLGLAVSYNEQFF. CDR3 in DNA: TGTGCCAGCAGCTTGGGTCTAGCGGTCTCCTACAATGAGCAGTTCTTC.

A note on this clone: The germline gene is not matched at one end of the junction; a read error may be the cause. The same CDR3 also results from other DNA sequences found in this sample. This chain uses TRBV27 with TRBJ2-6; D possibly corresponds to TRBD2 (6 bases). CDR1 is MNHEY and CDR2 is SMNVEV in the germline V gene (reference sequence). This CDR3 region has 13 residues. The CDR3 here is CASSFGGASVLTF. In nucleotides, the CDR3 is TGTGCCAGCAGTTTTGGAGGGGCCAGCGTCCTGACTTTC.

The chain employs TRBV13 and TRBJ1-2, with D perhaps TRBD1 (5 bases). Germline V gene sequence: CDR1 PRHDT, CDR2 FYEKMQ (reference sequence). Deletions cut 2 bases from V and 6 bases from J, with 16 bases between. The CDR3 is made up of 15 amino acids. The CDR3 DNA is TGTGCCAGCAGCTTAAGGTTTTCCGGGGGAGATGGCTACACCTTC. Translation gives CASSLRFSGGDGYTF.

Only one count was recorded for this clone. The chain links TRBV23-1 to TRBJ2-2, with a possible D match to TRBD1 (6 bases). TRBV23-1 has ORF status, its function being uncertain. V lost 0 bases, J lost 4 bases, and 15 bases lay in between. This CDR3 has 17 residues. CDR3 in amino acids: CASSQSGTPWGTGELFF. In nucleotides, the CDR3 is TGCGCCAGCAGTCAATCGGGGACACCGTGGGGCACCGGGGAGCTGTTTTTT.

This chain joins TRBV9 and TRBJ2-5, with a weak D call TRBD1 (5 bases). The CDR3 contains 14 residues. Germline V lookup: CDR1 SGDLS, CDR2 YYNGEE. V was trimmed by 3 bases and J by 4 bases, leaving 13 bases between them. CDR3 bases: TGTGCCAGCAGCGATTCTACAGGACCAGAGACCCAGTACTTC. Translation gives CASSDSTGPETQYF.

V gene TRBV7-8 combines with J gene TRBJ2-5; no clear D. The V and J ends lost 6 bases and 2 bases respectively, with 13 bases between them. Germline lookup yields CDR1 SGHVS and CDR2 FQNEAQ. The CDR3 consists of 14 residues. CDR3 sequence: CASSSKELQETQYF. The CDR3, as DNA: TGTGCCAGCAGTTCAAAAGAGTTACAAGAGACCCAGTACTTC.

Worth noting for this clone: Other nucleotide sequences from this sample produce the same CDR3. The chain has TRBV11-2 and TRBJ2-5; D may be TRBD2 (5 bases). The CDR3 has 12 residues. V was clipped by 3 bases and J by 4 bases, with 6 bases between them. The germline V gene has CDR1 SGHAT and CDR2 FQNNGV. CDR3 amino acids: CASSFSGETQYF. In DNA form, the CDR3 reads TGTGCCAGCAGCTTCAGCGGAGAGACCCAGTACTTC.

V usage is TRBV4-1 and J usage is TRBJ2-2; D possibly corresponds to TRBD2 (5 bases). Germline V gives CDR1 MGHRA, CDR2 YSYEKL. This CDR3 spans 15 amino acids. V shed 11 bases and J shed 0 bases, with 16 bases lying between them. The CDR3 protein is CACEGPRANTGELFF. The CDR3 DNA reads as TGCGCCTGCGAAGGGCCGCGGGCGAACACCGGGGAGCTGTTTTTT.

The rearrangement joins TRBV18 to TRBJ2-3, with 11 bases lining up with TRBD2. The CDR3 contains 18 residues. Germline values: CDR1 KGHSH, CDR2 LQKENI. The V segment lost 3 bases and the J segment 6 bases; nucleotides outside the gene matches: 14. The CDR3 sequence is CASSPRLAGHPAEDTQYF. In DNA, the CDR3 is TGTGCCAGCTCACCCCGACTAGCGGGGCACCCGGCGGAGGATACGCAGTATTTT. Full variable domain (rest looked up from reference TRBV18 and TRBJ2-3): NAGVMQNPRHLVRRRGQEARLRCSPMKGHSHVYWYRQLPEEGLKFMVYLQKENIIDESGMPKERFSAEFPKEGPSILRIQQVVRGDSAAYFCASSPRLAGHPAEDTQYFGPGTRLTVL.

Remarks on this clone: At one end, the junction sequence differs from germline, possibly due to a read error. The chain combines TRBV7-9 with TRBJ2-7; D possibly corresponds to TRBD1 (6 bases). This CDR3 has 16 residues. Per germline, CDR1 SEHNR and CDR2 FQNEAQ (reference sequence). Here the CDR3 reads CSSSLVGQLSSYEQYF. The CDR3 DNA is TGTTCCAGCAGCTTAGTAGGACAGCTTAGCTCCTACGAGCAGTACTTC.

This clone is a singleton in its sample. The chain couples TRBV5-6 to TRBJ2-7, with D unclear. Germline V gives CDR1 SGHDT, CDR2 YYEEEE. CDR3 size: 11 residues. Trimming left V 3 bases short and J 6 bases short, with 7 bases between. For the CDR3, the DNA is TGTGCCAGCAGCTCCTCCGTCGAGCAGTACTTC. Translation gives CASSSSVEQYF.

The rearrangement uses TRBV19 and TRBJ1-1; 8 positions match TRBD1. The CDR3 sequence is 16 residues long. Germline lookup yields CDR1 LNHDA and CDR2 SQIVND (reference sequence). After removal of 0 bases from V and 1 base from J, the junction contained 4 bases not matched to a gene. The CDR3 sequence: CASSIDDRGWNTEAFF. In nucleotides, the CDR3 is TGTGCCAGTAGTATAGACGACAGGGGCTGGAACACTGAAGCTTTCTTT.

The chain joins TRBV7-2 to TRBJ2-1; TRBD2 is a possible D gene (5 bases). Trimming pared 0 bases from V and 12 bases from J, leaving 12 bases between. There are 13 residues in the CDR3. CDR1 is SGHTA and CDR2 is FQGNSA in the germline V gene. CDR3 DNA: TGTGCCAGCAGCTTAGCGTGGGCAGGAGGGCAGTTCTTC. As protein: CASSLAWAGGQFF.

The gene calls are TRBV7-3 and TRBJ2-1; 7 positions agree with TRBD1. The CDR3 has 17 amino acids. Germline CDR1 reads SGHTA; CDR2 reads FQGTGA. The trim removed 5 bases at V and 6 bases at J, leaving 16 bases unmatched. Here the CDR3 DNA reads TGTGCCAGCAGCCCGCGGTCTGGGGCAGGGGGACGCAATGAGCAGTTCTTC. Protein: CASSPRSGAGGRNEQFF.